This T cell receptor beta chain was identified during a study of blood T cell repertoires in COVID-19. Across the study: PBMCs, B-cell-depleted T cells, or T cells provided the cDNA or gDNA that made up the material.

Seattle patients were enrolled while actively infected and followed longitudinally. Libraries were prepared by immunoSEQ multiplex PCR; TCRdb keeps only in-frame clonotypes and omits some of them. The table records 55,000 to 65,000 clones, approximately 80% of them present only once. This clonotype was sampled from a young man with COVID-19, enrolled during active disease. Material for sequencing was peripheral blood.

CDR3 DNA: TGTGCCAGCCTTTCAGGGGGCGAAAAACTGTTTTTT. Residues: CASLSGGEKLFF. The chain links TRBV28 to TRBJ1-4; TRBD1 aligns across 8 bases. This CDR3 spans 12 amino acids. The germline gives CDR1 MDHEN, CDR2 SYDVKM. V lost 8 bases, J lost 8 bases, and 4 bases stayed unmatched.